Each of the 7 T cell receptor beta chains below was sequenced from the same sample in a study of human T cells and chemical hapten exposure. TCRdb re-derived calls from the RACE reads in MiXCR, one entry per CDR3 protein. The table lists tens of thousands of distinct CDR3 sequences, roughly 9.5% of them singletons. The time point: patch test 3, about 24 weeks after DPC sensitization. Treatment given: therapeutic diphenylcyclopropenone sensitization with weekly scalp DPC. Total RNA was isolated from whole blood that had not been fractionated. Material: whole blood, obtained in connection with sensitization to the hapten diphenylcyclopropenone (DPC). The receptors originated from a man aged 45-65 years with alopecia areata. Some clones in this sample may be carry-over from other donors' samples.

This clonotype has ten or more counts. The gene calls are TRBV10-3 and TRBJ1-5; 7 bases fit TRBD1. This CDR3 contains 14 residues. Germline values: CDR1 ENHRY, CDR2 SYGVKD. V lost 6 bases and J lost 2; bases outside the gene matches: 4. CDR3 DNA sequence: TGTGCCATCAGGAAGGGGGCCGGCAATCAGCCCCAGCATTTT. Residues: CAIRKGAGNQPQHF.

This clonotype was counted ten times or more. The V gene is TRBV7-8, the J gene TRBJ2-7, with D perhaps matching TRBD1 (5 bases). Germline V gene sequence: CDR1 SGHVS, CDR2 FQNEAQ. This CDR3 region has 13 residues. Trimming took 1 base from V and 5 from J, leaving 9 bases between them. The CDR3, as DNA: TGTGCCAGCAGCTTAGAGGGGTTCGACGAGCAGTACTTC. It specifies CASSLEGFDEQYF. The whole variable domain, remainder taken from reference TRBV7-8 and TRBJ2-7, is GAGVSQSPRYKVAKRGQDVALRCDPISGHVSLFWYQQALGQGPEFLTYFQNEAQLDKSGLPSDRFFAERPEGSVSTLKIQRTQQEDSAVYLCASSLEGFDEQYFGPGTRLTVT.

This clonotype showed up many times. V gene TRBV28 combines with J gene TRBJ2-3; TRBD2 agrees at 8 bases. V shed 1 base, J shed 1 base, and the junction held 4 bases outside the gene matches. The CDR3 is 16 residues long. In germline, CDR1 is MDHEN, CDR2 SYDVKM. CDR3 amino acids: CASSLLGLVGTDTQYF. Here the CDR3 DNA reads TGTGCCAGCAGTTTATTGGGACTAGTGGGCACAGATACGCAGTATTTT.

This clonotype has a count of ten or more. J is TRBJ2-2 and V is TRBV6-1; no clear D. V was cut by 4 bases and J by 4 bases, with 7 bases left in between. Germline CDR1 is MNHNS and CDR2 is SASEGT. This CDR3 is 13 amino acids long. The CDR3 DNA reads TGTGCCAGCAGTGCCCAGAGCACCGGGGAGCTGTTTTTT. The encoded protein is CASSAQSTGELFF.

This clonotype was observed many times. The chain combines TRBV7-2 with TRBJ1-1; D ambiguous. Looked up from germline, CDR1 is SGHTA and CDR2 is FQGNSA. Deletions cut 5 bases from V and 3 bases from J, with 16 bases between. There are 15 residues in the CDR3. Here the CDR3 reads CASSKERISYTEAFF. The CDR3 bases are TGTGCCAGCAGCAAGGAGAGGATTAGTTACACTGAAGCTTTCTTT.

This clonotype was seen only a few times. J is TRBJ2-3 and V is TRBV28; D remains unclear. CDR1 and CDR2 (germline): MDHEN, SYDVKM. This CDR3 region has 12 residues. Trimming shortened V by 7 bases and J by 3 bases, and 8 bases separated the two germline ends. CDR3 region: CASTTSTDTQYF. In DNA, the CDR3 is TGTGCCAGCACCACCTCGACAGATACGCAGTATTTT.

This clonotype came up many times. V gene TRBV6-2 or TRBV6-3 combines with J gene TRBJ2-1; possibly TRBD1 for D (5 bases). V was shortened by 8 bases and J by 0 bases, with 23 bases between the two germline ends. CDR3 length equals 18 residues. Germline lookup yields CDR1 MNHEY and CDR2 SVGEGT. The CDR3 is CASSPQGGSAHSYNEQFF. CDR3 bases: TGTGCCAGCTCTCCCCAGGGCGGCAGCGCTCACTCCTACAATGAGCAGTTCTTC.